This TCR beta chain was documented in a study of T cell repertoires in cytomegalovirus infection. Study conclusions and caveats: There were carriers of CMV plus the relevant HLA, and cumulative public TCR beta family frequency identified them.

The sample holds many counts of this clonotype. What it binds is not known. Via MiXCR, TCRdb re-called the reads, giving one row per CDR3 protein. The data contain around 210,000 distinct CDR3 sequences, 5% to 8.5% of them seen just once; the ten biggest clones take up about 6.5%. This CDR3 contains 16 residues. The germline V gene has CDR1 SGHTA and CDR2 FQGNSA. V lost 1 base, J lost 0 bases, and 10 bases lay in between. The genes are TRBV7-2 and TRBJ2-1; a possible D gene is TRBD1 (5 bases). Specimen: PBMCs. This sequence was found in a human donor in good health (CMV status not recorded). Some clones in this sample may be carry-over from other donors' samples. CDR3 bases: TGTGCCAGCAGCTTAGTAGGCCAGGGCTCCTACAATGAGCAGTTCTTC. It codes for CASSLVGQGSYNEQFF.